This TCR beta chain stems from a study of vaccination and CD4 T cells after COVID-19. To note about this clonotype: Its antigen is unknown.

The assay that was used to sequence DNA from cultured CD4+ T cells was the Oncomine TCR Beta short-read assay. TCRdb reprocessed the PCR reads with MiXCR, giving one entry per CDR3 protein. The repertoire includes some 14,000 distinct CDR3 sequences, about four fifths of them detected once, and under 20% sits in the top ten. The treatment is: roughly 10-day PBMC culture with coronavirus spike peptide pools or control peptides (ViraFEST assay). Once cultured 9 to 11 days, CD4+ T cells underwent isolation by negative selection. Germline trimming cut 3 bases from V and 4 bases from J; bases unmatched to any gene: 8. CDR1 and CDR2 (germline): MNHNS, SASEGT. This CDR3 spans 15 amino acids.

Sample: CD4+ T cells from blood, cultured in vitro. The chain has TRBV6-1 and TRBJ1-2, with 7 bases lining up with TRBD1. The receptor's source is a human donor who had recovered from COVID-19. In nucleotides, the CDR3 is TGTGCCAGCAGTGACCCAACAGGGGTGTTCTATGGCTACACCTTC. Translation gives CASSDPTGVFYGYTF.